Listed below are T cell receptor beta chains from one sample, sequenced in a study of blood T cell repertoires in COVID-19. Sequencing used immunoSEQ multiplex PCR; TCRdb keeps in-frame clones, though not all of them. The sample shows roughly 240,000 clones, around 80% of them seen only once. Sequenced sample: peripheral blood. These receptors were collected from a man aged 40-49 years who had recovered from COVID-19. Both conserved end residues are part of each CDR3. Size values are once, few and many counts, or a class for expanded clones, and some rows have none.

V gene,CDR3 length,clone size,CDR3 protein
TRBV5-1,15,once,CASSQPRGITYEQYF
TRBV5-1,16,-,CASSSTGTANTGELFF
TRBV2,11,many,CASSQNTEAFF
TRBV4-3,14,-,CASSHRTGGYEQYF
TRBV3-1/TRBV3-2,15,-,CASSQVASDYNEQFF
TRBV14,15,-,CASSQLGGPYNEQFF
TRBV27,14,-,CASSSLSRSYEQYF
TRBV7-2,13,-,CASSRIWNTEAFF
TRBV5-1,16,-,CASSLLGNPPYNEQFF
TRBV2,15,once,CASSRRAGSSYEQYF
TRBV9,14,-,CASSPTGSNEKLFF
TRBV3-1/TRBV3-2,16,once,CASSQGTSGEEGEQFF
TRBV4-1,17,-,CASSQGLAGAPTGTQYF
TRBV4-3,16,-,CASSLIAGPSTDTQYF